The 29 T cell receptor beta chains reported below all come from one sample, sequenced in a study of cytomegalovirus exposure and HLA in healthy donors. TCRdb's table, derived via immunoSEQ multiplex PCR, lists solely in-frame clones and lacks some. This repertoire shows some 260,000 clones, 90% found once; its top ten account for 3% to 3.5%. Sequenced sample: PBMCs. The receptors stem from a woman in her 30s in good health and CMV-seronegative.

The chain has TRBV27 and TRBJ1-5, with D possibly TRBD1 on 6 matching bases. The CDR3 runs to 15 residues. CDR1 is MNHEY and CDR2 is SMNVEV in the germline V gene (reference sequence). V dropped 3 bases and J dropped 4 bases, with 13 bases sitting between them. The CDR3 DNA follows: TGTGCCAGCAGTTTGATAGGGGGTCTTAATCAGCCCCAGCATTTT. Its translation: CASSLIGGLNQPQHF.

The V gene is TRBV5-4, the J gene TRBJ2-3, with TRBD2 as a possible D gene (6 bases). Germline CDR1 and CDR2: SGHNT and YYREEE (reference sequence). V was cut by 3 bases and J by 1 base, with 6 bases left in between. The CDR3 is made up of 13 amino acids. The CDR3 DNA reads as TGTGCCAGCAGCTGGGAGGGCACAGATACGCAGTATTTT. This sequence encodes CASSWEGTDTQYF.

In its sample, this clone was seen a few times. The V call is TRBV4-2, the J call TRBJ2-7, with D possibly called TRBD1 or TRBD2 (5 bases each). The CDR3 length is 16 residues. CDR1 is LGHNA and CDR2 is YNFKEQ in the germline V gene. V lost 1 base and J 2 bases, leaving 15 bases between the germline ends. This CDR3 reads CASSQGSGTKAYEQYF. The CDR3 bases are TGTGCCAGCAGCCAAGGATCCGGGACCAAGGCCTACGAGCAGTACTTC.

The V call is TRBV28, the J call TRBJ1-3; D call uncertain. V lost 5 bases and J 5 bases, leaving 16 bases between the germline ends. The germline V gene encodes CDR1 MDHEN and CDR2 SYDVKM. The CDR3 is 15 residues long. CDR3 residues: CASSPYGGLRNTIYF. For the CDR3, the DNA is TGTGCCAGCAGTCCCTACGGAGGTTTGAGAAACACCATATATTTT.

J is TRBJ2-2 and V is TRBV4-3, with D maybe TRBD2 (6 bases). Trimming took 3 bases from V and 6 from J, leaving 14 bases between them. The CDR3 length is 15 residues. Germline values: CDR1 LGHNA, CDR2 YSLEER. CDR3 region: CASSQATSFSGELFF. CDR3 DNA sequence: TGCGCCAGCAGCCAGGCGACTAGTTTTTCCGGGGAGCTGTTTTTT.

The chain links TRBV6-1 to TRBJ2-2; 12 bases are shared with TRBD2. The CDR3 runs to 19 residues. Germline CDR1 is MNHNS and CDR2 is SASEGT. Trimming at V came to 2 bases and at J to 4 bases, leaving 11 bases not matched to a gene. This CDR3 is CASSERASGRAAGTGELFF. CDR3 DNA: TGTGCCAGCAGTGAAAGGGCTAGCGGGAGGGCCGCCGGCACCGGGGAGCTGTTTTTT.

V gene TRBV15 combines with J gene TRBJ1-5, with a weak D call TRBD1 (5 bases). The CDR3 has 15 amino acids. Germline lookup yields CDR1 LNHNV and CDR2 YYDKDF (reference sequence). V gave up 0 bases and J gave up 4 bases, with 10 bases separating them. The chain's CDR3 is CATSREGDLNQPQHF. The CDR3, as DNA: TGTGCCACCAGCAGAGAGGGGGACCTAAATCAGCCCCAGCATTTT.

The chain is built from TRBV2 and TRBJ1-1; D unresolved. V gave up 9 bases and J gave up 1 base, with 9 bases separating them. This CDR3 comprises 12 residues. Germline V gene data show CDR1 as SNHLY and CDR2 as FYNNEI. In nucleotides, the CDR3 is TGTGCCAGTGAGGCAGCGAACACTGAAGCTTTCTTT. It translates to CASEAANTEAFF.

The chain combines TRBV27 with TRBJ2-3; possible D gene TRBD2, 5 bases. Germline CDR1 is MNHEY and CDR2 is SMNVEV (reference sequence). The CDR3 contains 14 residues. The V and J ends lost 3 bases and 6 bases respectively, with 13 bases between them. CDR3 in amino acids: CASSFRPGLDTQYF. CDR3 nucleotides: TGTGCCAGCAGTTTCCGCCCGGGGTTGGATACGCAGTATTTT.

The chain joins TRBV7-2 to TRBJ1-1; 10 nucleotides line up with TRBD1. J was trimmed by 11 bases and V by 5 bases; bases with no gene match: 8. Looked up from germline, CDR1 is SGHTA and CDR2 is FQGNSA. CDR3 size: 13 residues. The DNA of the CDR3 is TGTGCCAGCAGCATGGGGACAGGGGATTTGGCTTTCTTT. Its translation: CASSMGTGDLAFF.

The chain combines TRBV18 with TRBJ1-1; 12 nucleotides align to TRBD1. V lost 2 bases, J lost 2 bases, and 6 bases stayed unmatched. The CDR3 extends over 17 amino acids. Germline loops: CDR1 KGHSH, CDR2 LQKENI. The CDR3 DNA reads TGTGCCAGCTCACCAAGGGGACAGGGGGCCGGAAACACTGAAGCTTTCTTT. As protein: CASSPRGQGAGNTEAFF.

This chain uses TRBV27 with TRBJ2-1, with 9 nucleotides matching TRBD2. Germline assignment: CDR1 MNHEY and CDR2 SMNVEV (reference sequence). Unmatched junction bases numbered 7, after V lost 6 bases and J lost 4 bases. This CDR3 comprises 15 residues. CDR3 amino acids: CASRLLAGSYNEQFF. CDR3 DNA sequence: TGTGCCAGCAGGCTCCTAGCGGGATCTTACAATGAGCAGTTCTTC.

The chain recombines TRBV2 with TRBJ1-1, with D possibly matching TRBD1 (6 bases). Between the trimmed V and J ends, which lost 8 bases and 4 bases, there was a span of 14 bases. The CDR3 is 13 amino acids. Germline V gene sequence: CDR1 SNHLY, CDR2 FYNNEI. The chain's CDR3 is CASEVGGGTEAFF. The CDR3 region has the DNA TGTGCCAGCGAAGTAGGGGGGGGCACTGAAGCTTTCTTT.

V is TRBV11-2 and J is TRBJ1-2; tentatively, D is TRBD1 (5 bases). Trimming removed 5 bases at V and 2 bases at J, with 15 bases between. This CDR3 region has 15 residues. The V gene's germline CDR1 is SGHAT and CDR2 FQNNGV. The CDR3 DNA reads TGTGCCAGCAGCCTCACCGGGACCAGCAACTATGGCTACACCTTC. This gives the protein CASSLTGTSNYGYTF.

This clone appeared once. The chain joins TRBV28 to TRBJ2-7; the D is unclear. This CDR3 is 13 amino acids long. Trimming left V 6 bases short and J 3 bases short, with 12 bases between. Germline V lookup: CDR1 MDHEN, CDR2 SYDVKM. The DNA of the CDR3 is TGTGCCAGCAGGGTCCCATTCGACTACGAGCAGTACTTC. The encoded protein is CASRVPFDYEQYF.

The chain carries TRBV28 and TRBJ2-7; TRBD1 aligns across 7 bases. The CDR3 is 14 amino acids. CDR1 and CDR2 (germline): MDHEN, SYDVKM. Trimming cost V 3 bases and J 1 base; bases outside gene matches: 3. The DNA of the CDR3 is TGTGCCAGCAGTTTCTCAGGGGGTTCCTACGAGCAGTACTTC. It yields the protein CASSFSGGSYEQYF.

The rearrangement joins TRBV5-4 to TRBJ2-7; 8 nucleotides match TRBD2. The junction had 6 bases not matched to a gene; V was cut back by 4 bases and J by 6 bases. The germline V gene encodes CDR1 SGHNT and CDR2 YYREEE (reference sequence). CDR3 length equals 13 residues. The CDR3 coding sequence is TGTGCCAGCAGCAAGACTAGCGCGGGCGAGCAGTACTTC. The encoded protein is CASSKTSAGEQYF.

The rearrangement links TRBV19 to TRBJ1-2; TRBD1 matches at 11 bases. Germline V gene lookup returns CDR1 LNHDA and CDR2 SQIVND (reference sequence). The V gene end was trimmed by 8 bases and the J gene end by 1 base; junction bases not matched to a gene: 0. The CDR3 is made up of 13 amino acids. This chain's CDR3 is CASGTGGNYGYTF. CDR3 in DNA: TGTGCCAGTGGGACAGGGGGTAACTATGGCTACACCTTC.

The V and J genes are TRBV7-2 and TRBJ2-7, with D maybe TRBD1 (6 bases). Germline lookup yields CDR1 SGHTA and CDR2 FQGNSA. This CDR3 region has 14 residues. V shed 1 base and J shed 4 bases, with 11 bases lying between them. The CDR3 here is CASSLGRTVYEQYF. In nucleotides, the CDR3 is TGTGCCAGCAGCTTAGGGCGGACAGTTTACGAGCAGTACTTC.

This clone was counted once. The DNA of the CDR3 is TGTGCCAGCAGTGCTTTTGGGACCTCTAGCACAGATACGCAGTATTTT. Translating it yields CASSAFGTSSTDTQYF. V is TRBV2 and J is TRBJ2-3, with D perhaps assigned TRBD1 or TRBD2 (5 bases each). Germline V gene data show CDR1 as SNHLY and CDR2 as FYNNEI. Trimming removed 4 bases from V and 0 bases from J, with 14 bases in between. The CDR3 has 16 amino acids.

This clone was counted a single time. The chain couples TRBV7-8 to TRBJ2-2, with D unclear. The CDR3 loop spans 12 amino acids. Germline-derived CDR1 and CDR2 are SGHVS and FQNEAQ. V was shortened by 7 bases and J by 3 bases, with 6 bases between the two germline ends. CDR3 nucleotides: TGTGCCAGCATTTCGGACACCGGGGAGCTGTTTTTT. Translated, it gives CASISDTGELFF.

The V and J genes are TRBV7-6 and TRBJ2-7; D gene uncertain. V was cut by 1 base and J by 2 bases, with 6 bases left in between. Per germline, CDR1 SGHVS and CDR2 FNYEAQ. The CDR3 loop spans 13 amino acids. DNA of the CDR3: TGTGCCAGCAGCTTAGAAGATACCTACGAGCAGTACTTC. As protein: CASSLEDTYEQYF.

The chain couples TRBV28 to TRBJ2-3, with 9 bases fitting TRBD1. This CDR3 spans 18 amino acids. Germline CDR1 reads MDHEN; CDR2 reads SYDVKM. V lost 3 bases, J lost 3 bases, and 13 bases stayed unmatched. The CDR3 protein is CASSFIFSRGQGTDTQYF. CDR3 sequence (DNA): TGTGCCAGCAGTTTTATCTTCTCCCGGGGACAGGGAACAGATACGCAGTATTTT.

In its sample, this clone was seen once. This rearrangement joins TRBV27 to TRBJ1-1, with 7 bases fitting TRBD1. CDR1 and CDR2 (germline): MNHEY, SMNVEV (reference sequence). The CDR3 totals 16 residues. Trimming took 1 base from V and 0 from J; bases not matched to a gene: 5. The CDR3, as DNA: TGTGCCAGCAGTTTATATAAAGGGGGCCTGAACACTGAAGCTTTCTTT. Translating gives CASSLYKGGLNTEAFF.

The CDR3: CASSPTGLGTEAFF. CDR3 nucleotide sequence: TGTGCCAGCAGCCCGACAGGGCTGGGAACTGAAGCTTTCTTT. The J gene is TRBJ1-1, the V gene TRBV14; TRBD1 agrees at 7 bases. CDR1 is SGHDN, CDR2 FVKESK, per germline. The trim removed 4 bases at V and 5 bases at J, leaving 7 bases unmatched. The CDR3 sequence is 14 residues long.

This clone came up once. The chain joins TRBV10-3 to TRBJ1-5; weak D call: TRBD1 (5 bases). Trimming shortened V by 10 bases and J by 5 bases, and 12 bases separated the two germline ends. Germline V gene sequence: CDR1 ENHRY, CDR2 SYGVKD. The CDR3 extends over 12 amino acids. DNA of the CDR3: TGTGCCACGACACTGGGGGATCAGCCCCAGCATTTT. It translates to CATTLGDQPQHF.

Points on this clone: Other nucleotide sequences from this sample produce the same CDR3. V usage is TRBV27 and J usage is TRBJ2-7; the D gene is possibly TRBD2 (6 bases). The CDR3 extends over 11 amino acids. Germline V gives CDR1 MNHEY, CDR2 SMNVEV (reference sequence). V lost 2 bases to trimming and J lost 7 bases, with 6 bases between them. The CDR3: CASSLGGEQYF. CDR3 sequence (DNA): TGTGCCAGCAGTTTAGGAGGGGAGCAGTACTTC.

The genes are TRBV6-4 and TRBJ2-7; the match to TRBD1 covers 7 bases. The CDR3 consists of 16 residues. Trimming removed 2 bases from V and 3 bases from J; junction bases left unmatched: 10. Per the germline V gene, CDR1 is MRHNA and CDR2 is SNTAGT. The CDR3 is CASSDPNRGSVYEQYF. Here the CDR3 DNA reads TGTGCCAGCAGTGACCCAAACAGGGGTTCTGTCTACGAGCAGTACTTC.

The J gene is TRBJ2-2, the V gene TRBV7-8; D is perhaps TRBD2 (6 bases). The CDR3 length is 18 residues. Trimming shortened V by 2 bases and J by 5 bases, and 21 bases separated the two germline ends. Germline lookup yields CDR1 SGHVS and CDR2 FQNEAQ. For the CDR3, the DNA is TGTGCCAGCAGCTTACTCGCTATTCCGGTCCGGGGGACCGGGGAGCTGTTTTTT. As protein: CASSLLAIPVRGTGELFF.